This passage covers 13 T cell receptor beta chains from one sample sequenced in a study of cytomegalovirus exposure and HLA in healthy donors. The data were produced by immunoSEQ multiplex PCR, yet TCRdb's version contains in-frame clones alone and is incomplete. Counted here are roughly 120,000 clones, about 84% occurring once; the ten biggest clones make up 2% to 2.5%. The sequencing sample was made of PBMCs. These receptors were collected from a woman aged 25 to 45 in good health and CMV-seronegative.

The chain links TRBV13 to TRBJ1-2, with D perhaps TRBD1 (6 bases). The germline V and J ends were trimmed by 7 bases and 2 bases, with 17 bases remaining between them. The CDR3 is made up of 15 amino acids. Looked up from germline, CDR1 is PRHDT and CDR2 is FYEKMQ (reference sequence). CDR3 in amino acids: CASTSGGAPNYGYTF. The CDR3 DNA reads TGTGCCAGCACCTCCGGGGGGGCCCCCAACTATGGCTACACCTTC.

This clone appeared once. This sequence joins TRBV7-6 and TRBJ2-7; 9 bases line up with TRBD1. The germline gives CDR1 SGHVS, CDR2 FNYEAQ. CDR3 length: 13 residues. V lost 8 bases to trimming and J lost 5 bases; unmatched junction nucleotides: 7. CDR3 coding DNA: TGTGCCAGCTGGGGGACAGGGCATCACGAGCAGTACTTC. As protein: CASWGTGHHEQYF.

The chain uses TRBV11-3 and TRBJ2-1; tentative D call: TRBD2 (7 bases). Between the trimmed V and J ends, which lost 5 bases and 5 bases, there was a span of 19 bases. CDR1 is SGHNT, CDR2 YENEEA, per germline. The CDR3 loop spans 16 amino acids. CDR3 in DNA: TGTGCCAGCAGCGGACGGGGGGCCCCGTCGCACAATGAGCAGTTCTTC. This gives the protein CASSGRGAPSHNEQFF.

The rearrangement links TRBV19 to TRBJ1-1, with unresolved D. Germline CDR1 and CDR2: LNHDA and SQIVND (reference sequence). The CDR3 runs 13 residues. V was trimmed by 5 bases and J by 0 bases, leaving 7 bases between them. The CDR3 sequence is CASSQVMNTEAFF. Written as DNA, the CDR3 is TGTGCCAGTAGTCAGGTAATGAACACTGAAGCTTTCTTT.

The chain joins TRBV7-8 to TRBJ2-7, with 10 bases aligning to TRBD2. The CDR3 is 14 residues long. Germline V gives CDR1 SGHVS, CDR2 FQNEAQ. V was clipped by 5 bases and J by 2 bases; unmatched bases: 3. Here the CDR3 DNA reads TGTGCCAGCAGCCCCGGACTAGCGGCCTACGAGCAGTACTTC. This gives the protein CASSPGLAAYEQYF.

The chain couples TRBV5-4 to TRBJ2-1; 8 bases map to TRBD2. The V gene's germline CDR1 is SGHNT and CDR2 YYREEE (reference sequence). V shed 3 bases, J shed 6 bases, and the junction held 5 bases outside the gene matches. This CDR3 has 14 amino acids. The CDR3 DNA follows: TGTGCCAGCAGCTCCCGGGGGGGTGGCAATGAGCAGTTCTTC. The encoded protein is CASSSRGGGNEQFF.

This clone was counted at least ten times. V and J are TRBV10-3 and TRBJ2-7; the D gene is possibly TRBD1 (6 bases). Trimming cost V 6 bases and J 3 bases, with 9 bases left between them. CDR3 length equals 12 residues. The germline V gene encodes CDR1 ENHRY and CDR2 SYGVKD. CDR3 nucleotides: TGTGCCATCAGCAGGACAGACTACGAGCAGTACTTC. Its protein is CAISRTDYEQYF.

This clone was picked up one time. The chain links TRBV25-1 to TRBJ1-1; 7 nucleotides line up with TRBD1. V shed 4 bases and J 5 bases; nucleotides not matched to a gene: 7. The CDR3 consists of 14 residues. In germline, CDR1 is MGHDK, CDR2 SYGVNS. The CDR3 sequence: CASSAGGEGTEAFF. CDR3 DNA: TGTGCCAGCAGTGCAGGGGGAGAGGGGACTGAAGCTTTCTTT.

In nucleotides, the CDR3 is TGTGCCAGCAGCTTACGGGGGACTAGCGGTTCCTCAGATACGCAGTATTTT. It is translated as CASSLRGTSGSSDTQYF. The chain joins TRBV7-8 to TRBJ2-3; 11 nucleotides agree with TRBD2. The length of the CDR3 is 17 residues. V was clipped by 2 bases and J by 4 bases; unmatched bases: 8. Per germline, CDR1 SGHVS and CDR2 FQNEAQ.

The V call is TRBV7-8, the J call TRBJ2-3; a possible D gene is TRBD2 (7 bases). Trimming stripped 2 bases from V and 5 bases from J, with 17 bases between. CDR1 is SGHVS, CDR2 FQNEAQ, per germline. The CDR3 covers 16 residues. The CDR3 nucleotides are TGTGCCAGCAGCTTATTTGGGGGGGCAGGGAAAGATACGCAGTATTTT. This codes for CASSLFGGAGKDTQYF.

The chain links TRBV7-2 to TRBJ2-7; 8 nucleotides align to TRBD2. The CDR3 runs 15 residues. Germline loops: CDR1 SGHTA, CDR2 FQGNSA. The J segment lost 3 bases and the V segment lost 5 bases, leaving 9 bases of the junction unmatched. In nucleotides, the CDR3 is TGTGCCAGCAGCCCTGGACCGGGGGGGGGCTACGAGCAGTACTTC. Translation gives CASSPGPGGGYEQYF.

This clone was seen only a few times. V usage is TRBV30 and J usage is TRBJ1-5, with a possible D match to TRBD1 (6 bases). Germline-derived CDR1 and CDR2 are GTSNPN and SVGIG (reference sequence). The CDR3 totals 14 residues. V was shortened by 0 bases and J by 2 bases, with 8 bases between the two germline ends. The CDR3 bases are TGTGCCTGGAGTGTACAGGGCGGCAATCAGCCCCAGCATTTT. Protein sequence: CAWSVQGGNQPQHF.

The chain couples TRBV5-1 to TRBJ2-1, with D perhaps matching TRBD2 (5 bases). In germline, CDR1 is SGHRS, CDR2 YFSETQ. The CDR3 has 13 residues. V was clipped by 2 bases and J by 3 bases, with 6 bases between them. CDR3 residues: CASSFEGYNEQFF. The CDR3 DNA sequence: TGCGCCAGCAGCTTCGAGGGCTACAATGAGCAGTTCTTC.